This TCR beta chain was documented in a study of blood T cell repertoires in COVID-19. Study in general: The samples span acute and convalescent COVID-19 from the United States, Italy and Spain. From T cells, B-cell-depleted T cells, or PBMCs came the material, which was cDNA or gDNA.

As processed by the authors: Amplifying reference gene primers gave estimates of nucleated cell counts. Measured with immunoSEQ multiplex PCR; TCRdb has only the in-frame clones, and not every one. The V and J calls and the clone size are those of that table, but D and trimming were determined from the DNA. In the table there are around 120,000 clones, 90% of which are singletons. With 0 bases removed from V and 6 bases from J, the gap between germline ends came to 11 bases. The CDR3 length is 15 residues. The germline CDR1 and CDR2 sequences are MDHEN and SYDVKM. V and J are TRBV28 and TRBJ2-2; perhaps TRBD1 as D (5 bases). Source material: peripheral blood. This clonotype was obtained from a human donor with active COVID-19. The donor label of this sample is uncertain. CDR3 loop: CASSLWQGGAGELFF. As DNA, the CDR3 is TGTGCCAGCAGTTTATGGCAGGGTGGCGCCGGGGAGCTGTTTTTT.